This T cell receptor (beta chain) stems from a study of shared clonotypes between healthy human individuals (dated by TCRdb to about 2020). Notes on the research overall: Three men and two women, aged 18 to 49 years, made up the cohort. Per donor, leukapheresis produced somewhere between about 0.9 and 10 billion PBMCs. Libraries were prepared and TCR repertoires were sequenced by different laboratories using diverse techniques, in order to increase sequencing depth and limit assay-specific biases. To estimate repertoire size and how much clonotype sharing occurs between individuals, the study deeply sequenced the blood TCR repertoires of five healthy adults. For each donor, CD4 naive and CD4 memory were each given three plates, CD8 naive was given two plates, and CD8 memory was given one plate.

The donors were healthy, HIV-negative adults with no recently reported acute infections or vaccinations. Every donor was a Caucasian adult residing in Nashville, Tennessee, USA. CD4+ T cells were enriched by magnetic negative selection, after which naive cells were positively selected on CD45RA and the negative fraction was taken as the memory subset. Blood was collected by leukapheresis, and PBMCs were isolated by Ficoll-Histopaque density gradient centrifugation and then cryopreserved in liquid nitrogen vapor phase. Analytical flow cytometry was used to check the purity and quantity of every magnetically sorted T cell population. From each sorted fraction, genomic DNA was isolated and quantified by UV absorbance on a Nanodrop 2000c. Using the deep immunoSEQ assay, multiplex PCR amplified TCR CDR3 regions from genomic DNA. Genomic DNA extracted from each cell subset was distributed evenly over all wells of several immunoSEQ 96-well plates, and each plate served as one replicate. For sorted subsets, roughly 200 ng genomic DNA, equal to 25,000 to 35,000 T cell genomes, was loaded into each replicate PCR. Purified libraries were measured with a Qubit 3.0 fluorometer, size-checked on a Bioanalyzer 2100, and measured again with the KAPA Library Quantification kit. A separate single-read 150-cycle Illumina NextSeq 550 flow cell was used to sequence each immunoSEQ 96-well plate. Per the source publication's procedure: The immunoSEQ output contained only junctional sequences without quality scores, so filtering could not match that applied to full-length reads. To assign V/J genes and CDR3, sequences were annotated using PyIR, a Python wrapper for IgBLAST v1.9, with IMGT germline references. Reads were filtered out if the reads had weak V/J assignments (E-value above 1e-6), no CDR3, stop codons, out-of-frame junctions, or ambiguous translated residues. V3J clonotypes were defined as sequences sharing the same inferred V gene, J gene, and CDR3 amino acid sequence. To compute the percentage overlap between repertoires, the number of shared unique clonotypes was divided by the size of the smaller repertoire. Richness of each repertoire was evaluated using RTK rarefaction, the Chao1 estimator, and Recon v2.1 estimates of unobserved clonotypes. Generation probabilities were computed with OLGA for all TCRbeta clonotypes obtained by the gDNA method from several donors. Imported from immuneACCESS, the table was reduced by TCRdb to in-frame sequences with V and J called. These copies leave out some clones; in studies compared against another copy, an unresolved V gene accounts for under half, and the cause of the remainder is not known. Clone size and the V and J calls come from that table; the DNA yielded D and trimming. Present in this sample are around 1.5 million clones, 95% to 99% of which were seen just once. The ten largest clones capture roughly 0.4% of the sample.

Deletion took 3 bases off V and 0 bases off J, with a span of 9 bases between the germline ends. The CDR3 covers 15 residues, taking in both the cysteine and the phenylalanine. Only the CDR3 DNA is retained, 45 bases long and in frame from the first base. The germline V gene encodes CDR1 SNHLY and CDR2 FYNNEI. Study-wide findings and limitations: Compared with non-shared clonotypes, clonotypes shared by all four sorted-subset donors had higher generation probabilities. Sampling was restricted to blood, and TCR repertoires in tissues likely differ from the TCR repertoires found in blood. Pairwise subsampling indicated that sequencing depth was expected to affect the degree of clonotype sharing among donors. About 4.5% of naive CD4, 3.5% of naive CD8, approximately 2.2% of memory CD4, and about 0.4% of memory CD8 clonotypes were shared across several donors. Because the study included a small number of donors, the genetic and exposure-history diversity represented was limited. Incomplete sequencing was indicated by rarefaction of sorted-subset datasets, despite the large sequencing depth. Larger estimated clonotype richness was generally found for naive subsets than for memory subsets.

On this clone itself: There is no known antigen for this receptor. Qualities for individual bases were not recorded, and no much larger clone is one base off.

This sequence was found in a man aged 25-40 years in good health. The sequence is built from TRBV2 and TRBJ1-3, with the D gene too uncertain to name. The sequenced sample consisted of naive CD4+ T cells sorted from blood. Read against the paper, the sample's cell subset or site label means: CD45RA+ positively selected. The DNA reads TGTGCCAGCAGTGACCCAGGCTTCTCTGGAAACACCATATATTTT. It translates to CASSDPGFSGNTIYF.